The clone carrying this T cell receptor (beta chain) showed up just a few times. This entry comes from a study of tumor-infiltrating lymphocytes in oesophageal squamous cell carcinoma. The CDR3 has 15 amino acids. CDR1 MNHNS and CDR2 SASEGT come from the germline V gene. TCRdb redid the calling of the PCR reads with MiXCR, one entry per CDR3 protein. The sample consists of under 20,000 distinct CDR3 sequences, around two fifths of them appearing once. This rearrangement joins TRBV6-1 to TRBJ2-7; 8 nucleotides align to TRBD1. The DNA end favors TRBJ2-1, so the J call may be wrong. The sample was blood. This sequence originates from a male donor with esophageal squamous cell carcinoma. The DNA for the CDR3 is TGTGCCAGCAGGAGGACAGGGTTCGAGTTCAATGAGCAGTTCTTC. This gives the protein CASRRTGFEFNEQFF.